This TCR beta chain was sequenced in a study of blood T cell repertoires in COVID-19 (dated by TCRdb to the early 2020s). About the full investigation: The collaborator samples originated in the United States, Italy and Spain and spanned the acute and convalescent phases of COVID-19. The samples were drawn from two sources: the first 160 participants of the ongoing ImmuneRACE study, and 1,254 subjects contributed by 6 global collaborators. The repertoires were released in a freely available public database meant as a resource for research on the immune response to SARS-CoV-2. The prospective study material was composed of cDNA or gDNA derived from T cells, B-cell-depleted T cells, or PBMCs. Nearly every sample came with metadata listing a de-identified subject ID, COVID-19 status, age in years and sex. Subjects who had been exposed to COVID-19, were actively infected with it, or had recovered from it provided the deeply sampled blood TCRbeta repertoires that made up the dataset. Where available, HLA class I and class II types were obtained from metadata supplied by the sample provider rather than from assay-based typing.

A note on this clone: What this receptor recognizes is not known. No base quality values were provided; no much bigger clone lies one nucleotide off.

The immunoSEQ Assay, a bias-controlled multiplex PCR, was used to amplify TCRbeta CDR3 regions from genomic DNA. The study's own analysis went as follows. Nucleated cell counts per sample were estimated from amplification of reference gene primers within the assay. To quantify the absolute abundance of each unique TCRbeta CDR3 rearrangement, sequence reads were collapsed and filtered. Productive Simpson clonality was computed per sample as the square root of Simpson's diversity index over productive rearrangements. What TCRdb holds here is the immuneACCESS table cut down to in-frame rearrangements. Part of the clones is not present; checked against another copy, under half of the missing clones reflect an unresolved V gene, and the others are unexplained. V, J and clone size are those of that table, while D and trimming were read from the DNA. The sample table lists approximately 350,000 clones, more than 80% of them with a count of one. Clones ranked in the top ten supply 3% of the sample.

One collaborating source in Seattle enrolled patients during active infection and followed them longitudinally through the course of disease. Whole blood was collected in K2EDTA tubes by collaborating institutions according to the institutions' own protocols. For TCRbeta analysis, collaborators shipped samples in one of three forms: frozen whole blood, isolated PBMCs, or DNA extracted from either of those sample types. Overall results and qualifications from the work: Clinical and demographic metadata were provided uncurated, with the amount varying by source and participant.

From cysteine to phenylalanine, the CDR3 is 16 amino acids long. Solely the CDR3 DNA is kept, with 48 bases framed from the first base. CDR1 is given as PRHDT and CDR2 as FYEKMQ, both from the germline V gene (reference sequence). The V end loses 3 bases and the J end loses 0 bases, and a stretch of 14 bases separates them. The sample comprised peripheral blood. This TCR was recovered from a woman in her thirties with COVID-19, enrolled during active disease. The rearranged chain carries TRBV13 and TRBJ1-2; no D gene call is confident. The CDR3 has the sequence CASSLGRATPNYGYTF. In nucleotide form, the sequence is TGTGCCAGCAGCTTGGGGAGGGCCACTCCTAACTATGGCTACACCTTC.